This T cell receptor (beta chain) was sequenced in a study of cytomegalovirus exposure and HLA in healthy donors. Both 60 Vbeta primers and 13 Jbeta primers went into the PCR. Libraries were prepared by immunoSEQ multiplex PCR; TCRdb keeps only in-frame clonotypes and omits some of them. Of about 52,000 clones detected, roughly 50% appear once; the ten largest clones hold 12%. CDR1 SGDLS and CDR2 YYNGEE come from the germline V gene. V was pared by 2 bases and J by 0 bases, with 0 bases of the junction left unmatched. There are 14 residues in the CDR3. The sequenced sample consisted of PBMCs. The V and J genes are TRBV9 and TRBJ2-3; TRBD1 aligns across 7 bases. This sequence was found in a human donor in good health. CDR3 sequence: CASSVTGSTDTQYF. The DNA of the CDR3 is TGTGCCAGCAGCGTGACAGGGAGCACAGATACGCAGTATTTT.